A selection of T cell receptor beta chains follows, all from one sample in a study of blood T cell repertoires in COVID-19. Sequenced by immunoSEQ multiplex PCR; TCRdb stores in-frame clones only, minus some. Here the sample spans about 220,000 clones, approximately 85% being singletons. The sequencing sample was made of peripheral blood. These receptors all stem from a woman in her 70s with COVID-19, enrolled during active disease. The CDR3 runs from the conserved cysteine through the conserved F or W. D genes are given only for firm matches. Clone size, where shown, is once, few, many, or a class for clones that have expanded.

TRBD2	NA	TRBV6-1	TRBJ2-7	TGTGCCAGCAGTGAGGGACTAGCAGTCTACGAGCAGTACTTC	CASSEGLAVYEQYF
NA	few	TRBV19	TRBJ2-2	TGTGCCAGTACCAATACCGGGACACCCGGGGAGCTGTTTTTT	CASTNTGTPGELFF
NA	NA	TRBV6-2/TRBV6-3	TRBJ2-7	TGTGCCAGCAGTTACCTAGGACGGGATGAGCAGTACTTC	CASSYLGRDEQYF
TRBD1	NA	TRBV5-6	TRBJ1-5	TGTGCCAGCAGCTATTCCAACTCCAGGGGGCGCGGTAGCAATCAGCCCCAGCATTTT	CASSYSNSRGRGSNQPQHF
NA	NA	TRBV2	TRBJ2-7	TGTGCCAGCAGGAGAGACAGGTCCGAAACCTACGAGCAGTACTTC	CASRRDRSETYEQYF
TRBD1	few	TRBV25-1	TRBJ2-7	TGTGCCAGCAGGGAACCCGGGCCAGGGGGTTCCTACGAGCAGTACTTC	CASREPGPGGSYEQYF
TRBD1	once	TRBV7-9	TRBJ2-5	TGTGCCAGCAGCCGTACAGGGGAGGAGACCCAGTACTTC	CASSRTGEETQYF
TRBD1	NA	TRBV28	TRBJ1-2	TGTGCCAGCACCCAAGACAGGGGGCTCTATGGCTACACCTTC	CASTQDRGLYGYTF
TRBD1	NA	TRBV19	TRBJ1-1	TGTGCCAGTAGTACCTTGACAGGGTCTGAAGCTTTCTTT	CASSTLTGSEAFF
TRBD1	NA	TRBV18	TRBJ1-5	TGTGCCAGCTCACTCCCGGACAGGGATAGCAATCAGCCCCAGCATTTT	CASSLPDRDSNQPQHF
TRBD1	once	TRBV5-8	TRBJ1-5	TGTGCCAGCAGCCAACAGGGGGAGCCTAATCAGCCCCAGCATTTT	CASSQQGEPNQPQHF
TRBD2	NA	TRBV5-1	TRBJ2-2	TGCGCCAGCACCCGACTAGCGGGAGGGTCGAACACCGGGGAGCTGTTTTTT	CASTRLAGGSNTGELFF
TRBD1	NA	TRBV25-1	TRBJ1-2	TGTGCCAGCAGTGAGGCTGGGACAGCCAACTATGGCTACACCTTC	CASSEAGTANYGYTF
TRBD2	NA	TRBV3-1/TRBV3-2	TRBJ2-1	TGTGCCAGCAGCCAAGATCGAGCGCTAGCGGGTGAGCAGTTCTTC	CASSQDRALAGEQFF
TRBD1	NA	TRBV5-1	TRBJ2-1	TGCGCCAGCAGCTTGGTAGACAGGGGGCGGGGCAATGAGCAGTTCTTC	CASSLVDRGRGNEQFF
TRBD2	NA	TRBV5-1	TRBJ2-1	TGCGCCAGCAGCTCTTCTAGCGGGGGGATCACAACGAGCTCCTACAATGAGCAGTTCTTC	CASSSSSGGITTSSYNEQFF
NA	NA	TRBV5-1	TRBJ2-1	TGCGCCAGCAGCTTGGACACCTACAATGAGCAGTTCTTC	CASSLDTYNEQFF
TRBD2	NA	TRBV19	TRBJ2-7	TGTGCCAGTAGCGTTCTAGCGGGAAACATCTACGAGCAGTACTTC	CASSVLAGNIYEQYF
NA	NA	TRBV27	TRBJ2-1	TGTGCCAGCAGTTCTGCCCTTCTAGTAGACAATGAGCAGTTCTTC	CASSSALLVDNEQFF
TRBD2	once	TRBV12-3/TRBV12-4	TRBJ2-7	TGTGCCAGCAGTTTAGTGGGAGGGGAGCAGTACTTC	CASSLVGGEQYF
TRBD2	NA	TRBV7-2	TRBJ2-1	TGTGCCAGCAGCGCTGAGGGGCTAGCGGGAACATTCTTC	CASSAEGLAGTFF
NA	NA	TRBV6-6	TRBJ2-4	TGTGCCAGCAGCATCGATTTACAGGAGAAAATACTAATAGCCAAAAACATTCAGTACTTC	CASSIDLQEKILIAKNIQYF
NA	NA	TRBV7-9	TRBJ2-1	TGTGCCGGGGCTCTCAACAATGAGCAGTTCTTC	CAGALNNEQFF
NA	few	TRBV6-5	TRBJ1-1	TGTGCCAGCAGACCCGGAGGTGAAGCTTTCTTT	CASRPGGEAFF
NA	NA	TRBV25-1	TRBJ2-3	TGTGCCAGCAGTGAAACGGTAGCGGCGGGGTTAACAGATACGCAGTATTTT	CASSETVAAGLTDTQYF
NA	few	TRBV18	TRBJ1-5	TGTGCCAGCTCACCAGGACGGGACATTGGGTTTAATCAGCCCCAGCATTTT	CASSPGRDIGFNQPQHF
NA	NA	TRBV30	TRBJ1-6	TGTGCCTGGAGCCTATATACGGGGGATTCACCCCTCCACTTT	CAWSLYTGDSPLHF
TRBD2	NA	TRBV24-1	TRBJ2-1	TGTGCCACCAGTGACTCTAGCGGGAAGAGCTCCTACAATGAGCAGTTCTTC	CATSDSSGKSSYNEQFF
NA	NA	TRBV27	TRBJ1-6	TGTGCCAGCAGATCACAACAGGCATATAATTCACCCCTCCACTTT	CASRSQQAYNSPLHF
NA	NA	TRBV6-5	TRBJ1-1	TGTGCCAGCAGTTACGACTCTAACACTGAAGCTTTCTTT	CASSYDSNTEAFF
TRBD1	once	TRBV6-5	TRBJ1-2	TGTGCCAGCAGCCCACAGGGGTTCTCTTACTATGGCTACACCTTC	CASSPQGFSYYGYTF
NA	NA	TRBV20-1	TRBJ1-4	TGCAGTGCTAATGACAGGTCGCGGGATGAAAAACTGTTTTTT	CSANDRSRDEKLFF
TRBD2	NA	TRBV6-5	TRBJ2-1	TGTGCCAGCACACTAGCGGGGAGCGGGGAGCAGTTCTTC	CASTLAGSGEQFF
NA	once	TRBV19	TRBJ2-2	TGTGCCAGTAGTATACTTCTAGCTAGCGCGAACACCGGGGAGCTGTTTTTT	CASSILLASANTGELFF
NA	NA	TRBV28	TRBJ1-2	TGTGCCAGCAGTTTATCCAGGACAGTCTATGGCTACACCTTC	CASSLSRTVYGYTF
NA	NA	TRBV9	TRBJ1-4	TGTGCCAGCGGGCCGAGGGAGGCGGGAACTAATGAAAAACTGTTTTTT	CASGPREAGTNEKLFF
TRBD1	NA	TRBV29-1	TRBJ2-7	TGCAGCGTTGAGGGGGACAGGTCTGGCGAGCAGTACTTC	CSVEGDRSGEQYF
TRBD1	NA	TRBV30	TRBJ1-1	TGTGCCTCCTTGGCGGGACAGCGAACTGAAGCTTTCTTT	CASLAGQRTEAFF
TRBD1	NA	TRBV25-1	TRBJ2-5	TGTGCCAGCAGTGAAGCAGGGGGAGAGACCCAGTACTTC	CASSEAGGETQYF
TRBD1	NA	TRBV3-1/TRBV3-2	TRBJ2-2	TGTGCCAGCAGCCCAACCGGGACAGGTTTCCCCGGGGAGCTGTTTTTT	CASSPTGTGFPGELFF
TRBD2	once	TRBV5-1	TRBJ2-7	TGCGCCAGCAGCCTCCCGGGACTAGCGGGAGCCTACGAGCAGTACTTC	CASSLPGLAGAYEQYF
NA	once	TRBV28	TRBJ1-1	TGTGCCAGCAGTTTAGGGAGGGGGAACACTGAAGCTTTCTTT	CASSLGRGNTEAFF
NA	NA	TRBV7-2	TRBJ1-2	TGTGCCAGCAGCTTAACAGCAAGCTATGGCTACACCTTC	CASSLTASYGYTF
NA	NA	TRBV28	TRBJ1-2	TGTGCCAGCAGTTTAGGGGCAGGGATTGTCTATGGCTACACCTTC	CASSLGAGIVYGYTF
TRBD1	once	TRBV11-3	TRBJ2-4	TGTGCCAGCAGCTTGGGACAGGGGGCGGATAACATTCAGTACTTC	CASSLGQGADNIQYF
NA	few	TRBV28	TRBJ1-1	TGTGCCAGCCTCTTGAACACTGAAGCTTTCTTT	CASLLNTEAFF
NA	NA	TRBV13	TRBJ1-6	TGTGCCAGCAGCCTACAACAGGGAACAGCTTCACCCCTCCACTTT	CASSLQQGTASPLHF
NA	NA	TRBV19	TRBJ1-2	TGTGCCAGTAGTATAGAATTCGGTACGGGCTATGGCTACACCTTC	CASSIEFGTGYGYTF
TRBD1	NA	TRBV29-1	TRBJ1-3	TGCAGCGTTGAACTCTCAGCGGGACAGGGATCCTCTGGAAACACCATATATTTT	CSVELSAGQGSSGNTIYF
NA	NA	TRBV16	TRBJ1-1	TGTGCCAGCAGCCTTCAAAACGGGGTTACTGAAGCTTTCTTT	CASSLQNGVTEAFF
NA	few	TRBV6-6	TRBJ1-2	TGTGCCAGCACCTTCGGACAGTCTAATGGCTACACCTTC	CASTFGQSNGYTF
NA	few	TRBV7-9	TRBJ1-1	TGTGCCAGCAATTTCCCCCCCGGCGCAGCAGGCACTGAAGCTTTCTTT	CASNFPPGAAGTEAFF
NA	NA	TRBV29-1	TRBJ2-5	TGCAGCGTTGTGTTCCTTGAGACCCAGTACTTC	CSVVFLETQYF